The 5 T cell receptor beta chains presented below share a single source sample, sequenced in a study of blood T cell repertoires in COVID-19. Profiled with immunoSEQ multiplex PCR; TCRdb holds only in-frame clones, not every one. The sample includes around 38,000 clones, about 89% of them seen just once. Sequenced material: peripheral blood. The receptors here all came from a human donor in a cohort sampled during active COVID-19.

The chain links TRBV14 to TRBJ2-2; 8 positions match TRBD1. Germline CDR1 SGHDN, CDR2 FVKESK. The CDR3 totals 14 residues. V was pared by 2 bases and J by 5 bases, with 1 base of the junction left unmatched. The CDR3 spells CASSQRTGTGELFF. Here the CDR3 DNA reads TGTGCCAGCAGCCAAAGGACAGGGACCGGGGAGCTGTTTTTT.

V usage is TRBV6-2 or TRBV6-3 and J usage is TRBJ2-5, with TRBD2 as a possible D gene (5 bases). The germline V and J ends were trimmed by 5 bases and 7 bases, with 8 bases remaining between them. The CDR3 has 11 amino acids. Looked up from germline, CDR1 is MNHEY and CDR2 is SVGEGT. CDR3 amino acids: CASSPAGTQYF. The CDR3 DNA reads TGTGCCAGCAGTCCCGCGGGGACCCAGTACTTC.

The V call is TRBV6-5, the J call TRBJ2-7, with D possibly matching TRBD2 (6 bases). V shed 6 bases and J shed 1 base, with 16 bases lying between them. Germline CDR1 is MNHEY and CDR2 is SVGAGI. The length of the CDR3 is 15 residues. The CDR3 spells CASSRSGAGSYEQYF. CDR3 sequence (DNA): TGTGCCAGCAGCCGGTCTGGGGCGGGGTCCTACGAGCAGTACTTC.

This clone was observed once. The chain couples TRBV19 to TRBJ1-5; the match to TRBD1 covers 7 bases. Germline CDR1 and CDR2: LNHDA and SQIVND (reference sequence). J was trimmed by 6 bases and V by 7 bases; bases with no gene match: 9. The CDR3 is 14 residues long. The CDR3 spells CASNMVGGGQPQHF. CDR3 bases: TGTGCCAGTAATATGGTAGGGGGCGGTCAGCCCCAGCATTTT. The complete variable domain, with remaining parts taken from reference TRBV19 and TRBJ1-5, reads DGGITQSPKYLFRKEGQNVTLSCEQNLNHDAMYWYRQDPGQGLRLIYYSQIVNDFQKGDIAEGYSVSREKKESFPLTVTSAQKNPTAFYLCASNMVGGGQPQHFGDGTRLSIL.

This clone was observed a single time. CDR3 residues: CASRPGQSPNEKLFF. CDR3 sequence (DNA): TGTGCCAGCAGACCCGGACAATCGCCGAATGAAAAACTGTTTTTT. V is TRBV6-5 and J is TRBJ1-4; tentatively, D is TRBD1 (5 bases). Per germline, CDR1 MNHEY and CDR2 SVGAGI. This CDR3 has 15 amino acids. V was trimmed by 6 bases and J by 5 bases, leaving 16 bases between them.